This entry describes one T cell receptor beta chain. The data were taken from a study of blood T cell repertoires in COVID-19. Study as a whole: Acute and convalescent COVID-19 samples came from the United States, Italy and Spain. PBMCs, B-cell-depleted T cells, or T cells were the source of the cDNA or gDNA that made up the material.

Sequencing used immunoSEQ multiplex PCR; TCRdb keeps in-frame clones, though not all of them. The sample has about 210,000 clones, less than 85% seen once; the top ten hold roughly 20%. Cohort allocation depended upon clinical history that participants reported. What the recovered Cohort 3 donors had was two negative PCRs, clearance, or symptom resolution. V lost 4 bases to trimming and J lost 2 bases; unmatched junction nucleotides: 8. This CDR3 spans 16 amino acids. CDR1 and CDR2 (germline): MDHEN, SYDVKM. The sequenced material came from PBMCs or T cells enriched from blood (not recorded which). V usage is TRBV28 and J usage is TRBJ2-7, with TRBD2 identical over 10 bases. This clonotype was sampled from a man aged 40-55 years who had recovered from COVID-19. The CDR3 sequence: CASSSPSSGGTYEQYF. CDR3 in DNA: TGTGCCAGCAGTTCCCCCTCTAGCGGGGGAACCTACGAGCAGTACTTC.